The subject of this entry is one TCR beta chain. This sample was taken from a study of T cell responses to AZD1222 COVID-19 vaccine. The germline gives CDR1 KGHDR, CDR2 SFDVKD. The CDR3 is 16 amino acids. With 1 base clipped from V and 2 bases from J, the junction kept 2 bases outside the gene matches. TCRdb keeps only in-frame clones here, not all; method: immunoSEQ multiplex PCR. The sample has tens of thousands of clones; nearly 90% are singletons. V is TRBV24-1 and J is TRBJ2-1; the match to TRBD2 covers 9 bases. Specimen: peripheral blood, collected 28 days after the second AZD1222 dose. The TCR was taken from an adult who received the AZD1222 COVID-19 vaccine. CDR3 DNA: TGTGCCACCAGTGATTTCGGCGGGAGGGCCTACAATGAGCAGTTCTTC. It codes for CATSDFGGRAYNEQFF.